The 7 T cell receptor beta chains below were found in one sample sequenced in a study of identical twins. Using its own MiXCR run on the 5' RACE reads, TCRdb lists one record per CDR3 protein. Found here are under 1 million distinct CDR3 sequences, 9% to 15% of them singletons; the top ten hold under 2%. These sequences were also reported in another study, on yellow fever vaccine responses in identical twins.

Material for sequencing was PBMCs. These TCRs come from a woman aged 18-29 years in good health.

This clonotype has only one observation. The rearrangement uses TRBV12-5 and TRBJ2-7; 7 bases fit TRBD2. V gave up 7 bases and J gave up 2 bases; unmatched junction bases: 11. CDR1 is LGHNT and CDR2 is FRNRAP in the germline V gene. CDR3 length: 15 residues. This CDR3 is CASVSQRDGAYEQYF. The CDR3, as DNA: TGTGCTAGTGTTAGTCAGCGGGATGGGGCCTACGAGCAGTACTTC.

The chain combines TRBV12-3 or TRBV12-4 with TRBJ2-1, with 11 bases identical to TRBD2. The CDR3 has 15 residues. With 2 bases clipped from V and 7 bases from J, the junction kept 4 bases outside the gene matches. The CDR3 sequence is CASSLSSGGGNEQFF. CDR3 sequence (DNA): TGTGCCAGCAGTTTAAGTAGCGGGGGGGGGAATGAGCAGTTCTTC.

This clonotype was observed a few times. The gene calls are TRBV2 and TRBJ2-7, with 7 bases lining up with TRBD1. Germline V gives CDR1 SNHLY, CDR2 FYNNEI. The CDR3 length is 14 residues. With 6 bases clipped from V and 2 bases from J, the junction kept 7 bases outside the gene matches. CDR3: CASSLGQATYEQYV. CDR3 bases: TGTGCCAGCAGCCTAGGACAGGCAACCTACGAGCAGTACGTC.

In this sample, this clonotype turned up many times. The V and J genes are TRBV7-9 and TRBJ2-1, with D unresolved. There are 11 residues in the CDR3. Per germline, CDR1 SEHNR and CDR2 FQNEAQ (reference sequence). The V end lost 2 bases, the J end lost 6 bases, and 2 bases lay between the germline ends. The CDR3 coding sequence is TGTGCCAGCAGCTTATTCAATGAGCAGTTCTTC. Translated: CASSLFNEQFF.

V is TRBV24-1 and J is TRBJ2-6; TRBD1 aligns across 7 bases. The CDR3 is 15 residues long. The trim removed 7 bases at V and 2 bases at J, leaving 4 bases unmatched. Germline V gene data show CDR1 as KGHDR and CDR2 as SFDVKD. Here the CDR3 reads CATSTDRAGANVLTF. The CDR3 DNA sequence: TGTGCCACCAGCACCGACAGGGCTGGGGCCAACGTCCTGACTTTC.

This clonotype has only a few counts. The rearrangement uses TRBV2 and TRBJ2-3, with D unresolved. Trimming left V 10 bases short and J 3 bases short, with 5 bases between. Germline V gives CDR1 SNHLY, CDR2 FYNNEI. CDR3 length: 10 residues. In DNA form, the CDR3 reads TGTGCCACCTTGACAGATACGCAGTATTTT. This sequence encodes CATLTDTQYF.

V is TRBV11-2 and J is TRBJ2-5; D might be TRBD1 (6 bases). Germline CDR1 reads SGHAT; CDR2 reads FQNNGV. This CDR3 has 16 amino acids. Between the trimmed V and J ends, which lost 5 bases and 3 bases, there was a span of 19 bases. Here the CDR3 reads CASSAITGRGKETQYF. As DNA, the CDR3 is TGTGCCAGCAGCGCGATCACAGGGAGAGGAAAAGAGACCCAGTACTTC.